Each of the 8 T cell receptor beta chains below was sequenced from the same sample in a study of glioma-infiltrating T cells after dendritic cell vaccination. This table comes from immunoSEQ multiplex PCR, and its TCRdb copy is limited to in-frame clones, with some not included. Of about 99,000 clones listed, 80% to 90% are singletons. The input for sequencing was blood, taken before dendritic cell vaccination. The source of these receptors is a human donor with glioblastoma.

For the CDR3, the DNA is TGCGCCAGCAGTGAACCAGCGGGGGGACTCACAGATACGCAGTATTTT. Translating it yields CASSEPAGGLTDTQYF. This chain uses TRBV10-1 with TRBJ2-3, with 9 nucleotides matching TRBD2. From germline, CDR1 is WNHNN and CDR2 SYGVQD (reference sequence). This CDR3 contains 16 residues. The V and J ends lost 3 bases and 2 bases, in that order; junction bases with no gene match: 6.

The rearrangement uses TRBV4-1 and TRBJ2-3, with TRBD1 as a possible D gene (5 bases). The CDR3 has 17 amino acids. The ends were cut back, 3 bases at V and 0 bases at J, with 16 bases in the middle. Germline-derived CDR1 and CDR2 are MGHRA and YSYEKL. The CDR3 sequence: CASSQSTATSSTDTQYF. The DNA for the CDR3 is TGCGCCAGCAGCCAGTCGACAGCTACTTCTAGCACAGATACGCAGTATTTT.

V is TRBV4-1 and J is TRBJ1-1; D remains unclear. With 0 bases removed from V and 0 bases from J, the gap between germline ends came to 11 bases. The CDR3 runs 16 residues. CDR1 is MGHRA and CDR2 is YSYEKL in the germline V gene. The CDR3 sequence is CASSQEGGTMNTEAFF. The CDR3, as DNA: TGCGCCAGCAGCCAAGAAGGCGGAACCATGAACACTGAAGCTTTCTTT.

This clone was seen only once. In DNA form, the CDR3 reads TGTGCCAGCAGCTTAAATGTGGGGACAGGACTTTTAAACACCGGGGAGCTGTTTTTT. The encoded protein is CASSLNVGTGLLNTGELFF. The gene calls are TRBV7-8 and TRBJ2-2; 8 nucleotides agree with TRBD1. CDR1 SGHVS and CDR2 FQNEAQ come from the germline V gene. There are 19 residues in the CDR3. With 2 bases clipped from V and 2 bases from J, the junction kept 13 bases outside the gene matches.

The V call is TRBV6-5, the J call TRBJ1-6, with D possibly TRBD1 on 6 matching bases. V was pared by 7 bases and J by 10 bases, with 14 bases between. Germline V gene data show CDR1 as MNHEY and CDR2 as SVGAGI. This CDR3 is built from 13 residues. CDR3 nucleotide sequence: TGTGCCAGCACTTTACAGGGAGAATCACCCCTCCACTTT. It encodes CASTLQGESPLHF.

The rearrangement uses TRBV4-1 and TRBJ2-2; the D gene is possibly TRBD2 (6 bases). The CDR3 covers 16 residues. The V and J ends lost 0 bases and 6 bases respectively, with 14 bases between them. Per the germline V gene, CDR1 is MGHRA and CDR2 is YSYEKL. The CDR3 protein is CASSQDQVWGAGELFF. For the CDR3, the DNA is TGCGCCAGCAGCCAAGATCAGGTCTGGGGGGCCGGGGAGCTGTTTTTT.

The chain recombines TRBV11-2 with TRBJ2-3, with D possibly TRBD2 on 5 matching bases. The CDR3 is made up of 17 amino acids. V was pared by 5 bases and J by 4 bases, with 22 bases between. Germline CDR1 SGHAT, CDR2 FQNNGV. The CDR3 region has the DNA TGTGCCAGCAGCCCGCGCTCCGAACTAGGAATCCCAGATACGCAGTATTTT. The encoded protein is CASSPRSELGIPDTQYF.

This chain links TRBV2 with TRBJ2-3; 9 nucleotides agree with TRBD2. The J segment lost 4 bases and the V segment lost 0 bases, leaving 8 bases of the junction unmatched. The CDR3 sequence is 17 residues long. Germline CDR1 is SNHLY and CDR2 is FYNNEI. CDR3 DNA sequence: TGTGCCAGCAGTGAAGCGCAAGGCGGGGGGGCCCCAGATACGCAGTATTTT. Its protein product is CASSEAQGGGAPDTQYF.